This T cell receptor beta chain was captured by sequencing in a study of T cell changes during pregnancy in multiple sclerosis. Libraries were prepared by immunoSEQ multiplex PCR; TCRdb keeps only in-frame clonotypes and omits some of them. The sample holds around 24,000 clones; about 89% are singletons and the top ten take more than 10%. In germline, CDR1 is SGHTA, CDR2 FQGNSA. The V end lost 5 bases, the J end lost 0 bases, and 10 bases lay between the germline ends. The CDR3 has 15 residues. The rearrangement joins TRBV7-2 to TRBJ1-4; D ambiguous. Sequences were derived from CD8+ T cells from peripheral blood mononuclear cells, sampled in the first trimester of pregnancy. This receptor was obtained from a female donor in good health, enrolled as a control in a pregnancy study. This CDR3 is CASSQSPATNEKLFF. DNA of the CDR3: TGTGCCAGCAGCCAATCACCAGCAACTAATGAAAAACTGTTTTTT.